The rows below give T cell receptor beta chains drawn from one sample of a study of OX40 agonist ivuxolimab in advanced cancers. The table came from immunoSEQ multiplex PCR; TCRdb's copy has only in-frame clones and leaves some out. This sample has about 60,000 clones, with around 90% found just once. The input for sequencing was CD4+ or CD8+ T cells sorted from blood, taken in a trial of the OX40 agonist ivuxolimab. The receptors were sampled from an adult with an advanced solid tumor such as melanoma, head and neck, liver or kidney cancer. Each CDR3 is given without its conserved first and last residue.

J,V,CDR3
TRBJ2-7,TRBV5-1,ASSLEAGYEQY
TRBJ1-5,TRBV11-2,ASSTDRGNQPQH
TRBJ2-1,TRBV2,ASSETGTSGVYNEQF
TRBJ2-7,TRBV7-3,ASSLWLAESYEQY
TRBJ2-7,TRBV4-1,ASSQTIAANSYEQY
TRBJ2-3,TRBV19,ASRRTSGALDTQY
TRBJ1-5,TRBV28,ASSPQGPNQPQH
TRBJ2-6,TRBV7-2,ASRGGAGANVLT
TRBJ2-1,TRBV27,ASSPWDSDSYNEQF
TRBJ1-2,TRBV5-5,ASSPSRTSGYT
TRBJ2-7,TRBV2,ASRKGTHSYEQY
TRBJ2-7,TRBV7-9,ASSSSLAGAFEQY
TRBJ2-2,TRBV19,ASSIRANTGELF
TRBJ2-1,TRBV6-6,ASSYLYSNEQF
TRBJ2-4,TRBV18,ASSLRTGSTYIQY
TRBJ1-1,TRBV28,ASSPDRVSEAF
TRBJ2-1,TRBV7-3,ASSRGLSPNEQF
TRBJ1-3,TRBV30,AWGTVSGNTIY
TRBJ2-1,TRBV7-9,ASSSRLAGGLLYNEQF
TRBJ2-2,TRBV10-2,ASSEPGLAAGELF
TRBJ1-1,TRBV5-1,ASSLVGALNTEAF
TRBJ2-7,TRBV20-1,SARSNYEQY
TRBJ2-6,TRBV28,ASRGGSSGANVLT
TRBJ2-7,TRBV15,ATFAVRYEQY
TRBJ1-5,TRBV2,ASSLMEGPAVQH
TRBJ2-5,TRBV4-1,ASSQDDGPLVTQY
TRBJ2-2,TRBV10-3,AISAQNTGELF
TRBJ2-5,TRBV7-6,ASSLATGGRETQY
TRBJ2-3,TRBV5-1,ASRYYSSTSTDTQY
TRBJ2-3,TRBV6-5,ASSLRSRDTQY
TRBJ2-7,TRBV5-6,ASSPGQGNYEQY
TRBJ2-7,TRBV5-1,ASSASGRHYEQY
TRBJ2-5,TRBV10-1,ASSAGAGDETQY
TRBJ1-2,TRBV19,ASSKTGLGYGYT
TRBJ1-3,TRBV2,ASTGGGGNTIY
TRBJ2-2,TRBV9,ASSVAPEVIAGFTGELF
TRBJ2-1,TRBV4-1,ASSQELRTYNEQF
TRBJ2-7,TRBV2,ASSEYRTGDYEQY
TRBJ2-2,TRBV9,ASSAFGNTGELF
TRBJ1-3,TRBV7-2,ASSLQGNSGNTIY
TRBJ2-6,TRBV7-3,ASSPTPYGANVLT
TRBJ2-1,TRBV28,ASSSSGGGRANEQF
TRBJ2-2,TRBV5-1,ASSLIKGNTGELF
TRBJ1-1,TRBV18,ASSPGQNTEAF
TRBJ2-3,TRBV6-5,ASNRREGRADTQY
TRBJ2-1,TRBV6-6,ASGLGQLLF
TRBJ1-1,TRBV19,ASNPNGGTEAF
TRBJ1-3,TRBV18,ASSPRTEPGNTIY